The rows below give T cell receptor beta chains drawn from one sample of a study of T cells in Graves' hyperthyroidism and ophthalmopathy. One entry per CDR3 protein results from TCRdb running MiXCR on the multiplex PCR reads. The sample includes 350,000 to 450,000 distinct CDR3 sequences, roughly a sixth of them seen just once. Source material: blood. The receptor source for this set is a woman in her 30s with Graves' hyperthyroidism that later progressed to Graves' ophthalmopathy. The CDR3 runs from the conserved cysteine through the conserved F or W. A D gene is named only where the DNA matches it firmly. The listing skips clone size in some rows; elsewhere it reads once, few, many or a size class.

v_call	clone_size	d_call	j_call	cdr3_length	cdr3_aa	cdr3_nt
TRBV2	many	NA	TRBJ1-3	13	CASSEDGRATIYF	TGTGCCAGCAGCGAGGACGGTCGTGCCACCATATATTTT
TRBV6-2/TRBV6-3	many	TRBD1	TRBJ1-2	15	CASSYTLTGGYGYTF	TGTGCCAGCAGTTACACCCTGACAGGGGGCTATGGCTACACCTTC
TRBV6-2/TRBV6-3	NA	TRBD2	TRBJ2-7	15	CASSYMTSGSNEQYF	TGTGCCAGCAGTTACATGACTAGCGGGAGTAACGAGCAGTACTTC
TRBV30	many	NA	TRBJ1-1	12	CAWGRENTEAFF	TGTGCCTGGGGTCGAGAGAACACTGAAGCTTTCTTT
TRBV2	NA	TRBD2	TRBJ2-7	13	CASSWLAGVEQYF	TGTGCCAGCAGTTGGCTAGCGGGAGTCGAGCAGTACTTC
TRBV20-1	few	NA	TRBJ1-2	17	CSASSGGEAGRGNGYTF	TGCAGTGCTAGTTCTGGGGGCGAGGCAGGGAGGGGTAATGGCTACACCTTC
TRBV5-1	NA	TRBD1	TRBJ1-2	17	CASSPMGQGEANYGYTF	TGCGCCAGCAGCCCTATGGGACAGGGGGAGGCTAACTATGGCTACACCTTC
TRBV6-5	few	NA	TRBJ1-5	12	CASRMGNQPQHF	TGTGCCAGCAGAATGGGCAATCAGCCCCAGCATTTT
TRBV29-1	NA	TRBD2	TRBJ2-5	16	CSVEGGMGLVEETQYF	TGCAGCGTTGAGGGGGGGATGGGACTAGTGGAAGAGACCCAGTACTTC
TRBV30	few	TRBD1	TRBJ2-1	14	CAWSTGGANNEQFF	TGTGCCTGGAGTACAGGGGGCGCGAACAATGAGCAGTTCTTC
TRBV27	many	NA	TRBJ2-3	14	CASRLAHSTDTQYF	TGTGCCAGCAGACTAGCACATAGCACAGATACGCAGTATTTT
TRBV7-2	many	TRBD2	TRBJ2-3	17	CASSSRMTSGGTDTQYF	TGTGCCAGCAGCTCCAGAATGACTAGCGGGGGGACAGATACGCAGTATTTT
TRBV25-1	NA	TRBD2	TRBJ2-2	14	CASRGGGHTGELFF	TGTGCCAGCAGGGGGGGGGGTCACACCGGGGAGCTGTTTTTT
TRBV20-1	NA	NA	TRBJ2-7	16	CSARGPRSSLTYEQYF	TGCAGTGCTAGAGGTCCTAGGAGCAGCCTGACCTACGAGCAGTACTTC
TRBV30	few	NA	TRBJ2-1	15	CAWSGAKVSYNEQFF	TGTGCCTGGAGTGGGGCGAAAGTTTCCTACAATGAGCAGTTCTTC
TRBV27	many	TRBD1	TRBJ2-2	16	CASSPTGTVGTGELFF	TGTGCCAGCAGTCCAACCGGGACAGTGGGCACCGGGGAGCTGTTTTTT
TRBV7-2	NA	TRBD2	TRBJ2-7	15	CASSFSGGGSYERYF	TGTGCCAGCAGCTTTAGCGGGGGGGGTTCCTACGAGCGGTACTTC
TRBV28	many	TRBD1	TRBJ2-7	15	CASSFGTGVGNEQYF	TGTGCCAGCAGTTTTGGGACAGGGGTCGGAAACGAGCAGTACTTC
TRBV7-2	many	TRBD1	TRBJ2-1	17	CASSKRYRRTGFYEQFF	TGTGCCAGCAGCAAAAGGTATAGAAGGACAGGGTTTTATGAGCAGTTCTTC
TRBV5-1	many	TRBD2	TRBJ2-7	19	CASSTPGTTRLAGDYEQYF	TGCGCCAGCAGCACCCCCGGGACGACACGACTAGCGGGGGACTACGAGCAGTACTTC
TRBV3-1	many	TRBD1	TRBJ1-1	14	CASRAGTGDTEAFF	TGTGCCAGCAGGGCCGGGACAGGAGACACTGAAGCTTTCTTT
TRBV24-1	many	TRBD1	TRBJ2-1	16	CATSDFDRGRSGEQFF	TGTGCCACCAGTGATTTTGACAGGGGGCGCAGCGGTGAGCAGTTCTTC
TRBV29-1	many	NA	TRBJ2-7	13	CSVEEGLTHEQYF	TGCAGCGTTGAAGAGGGGCTCACTCACGAGCAGTACTTC
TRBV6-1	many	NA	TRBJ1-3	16	CASSIWDGNSGNTIYF	TGTGCCAGCAGCATCTGGGACGGCAACTCTGGAAACACCATATATTTT
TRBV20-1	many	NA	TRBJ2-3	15	CSARATATSTDTQYF	TGCAGTGCTAGAGCTACAGCAACTAGCACAGATACGCAGTATTTT
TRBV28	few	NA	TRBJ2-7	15	CASSFGYRETYEQYF	TGTGCCAGCAGTTTTGGCTACCGGGAAACCTACGAGCAGTACTTC
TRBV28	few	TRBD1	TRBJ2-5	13	CASTIQGYGTQYF	TGTGCCAGCACCATACAGGGGTACGGGACCCAGTACTTC